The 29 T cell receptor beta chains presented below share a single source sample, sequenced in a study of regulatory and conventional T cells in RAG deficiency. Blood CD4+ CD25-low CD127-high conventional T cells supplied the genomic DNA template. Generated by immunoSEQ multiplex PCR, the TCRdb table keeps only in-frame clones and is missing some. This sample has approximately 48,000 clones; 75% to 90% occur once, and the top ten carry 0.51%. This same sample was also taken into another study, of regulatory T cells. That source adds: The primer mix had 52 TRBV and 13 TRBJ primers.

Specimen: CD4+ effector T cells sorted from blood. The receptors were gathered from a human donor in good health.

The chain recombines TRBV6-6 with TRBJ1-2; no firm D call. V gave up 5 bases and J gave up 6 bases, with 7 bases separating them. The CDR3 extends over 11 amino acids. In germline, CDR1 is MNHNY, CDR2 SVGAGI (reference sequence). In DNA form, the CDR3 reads TGTGCCAGCAGTGAGGTTGATGGCTACACCTTC. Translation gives CASSEVDGYTF.

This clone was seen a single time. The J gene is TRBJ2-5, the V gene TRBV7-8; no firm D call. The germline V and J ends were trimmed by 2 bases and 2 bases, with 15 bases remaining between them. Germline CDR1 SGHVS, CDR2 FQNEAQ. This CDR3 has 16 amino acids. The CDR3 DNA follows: TGTGCCAGCAGCTTAAGGACCACCGGGTTGCAAGAGACCCAGTACTTC. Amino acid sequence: CASSLRTTGLQETQYF. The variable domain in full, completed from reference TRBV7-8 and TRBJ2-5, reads GAGVSQSPRYKVAKRGQDVALRCDPISGHVSLFWYQQALGQGPEFLTYFQNEAQLDKSGLPSDRFFAERPEGSVSTLKIQRTQQEDSAVYLCASSLRTTGLQETQYFGPGTRLLVL.

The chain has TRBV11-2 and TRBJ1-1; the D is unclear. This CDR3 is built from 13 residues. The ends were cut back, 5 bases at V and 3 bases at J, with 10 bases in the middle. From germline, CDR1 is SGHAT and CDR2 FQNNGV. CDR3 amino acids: CASSVIEYTEAFF. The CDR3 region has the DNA TGTGCCAGCAGCGTAATAGAGTACACTGAAGCTTTCTTT.

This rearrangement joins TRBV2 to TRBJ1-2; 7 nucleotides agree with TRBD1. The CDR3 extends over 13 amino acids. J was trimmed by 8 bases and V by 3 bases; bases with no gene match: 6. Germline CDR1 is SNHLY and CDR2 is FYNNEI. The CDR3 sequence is CASSEWVGGGYTF. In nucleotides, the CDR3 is TGTGCCAGCAGTGAGTGGGTAGGGGGCGGCTACACCTTC.

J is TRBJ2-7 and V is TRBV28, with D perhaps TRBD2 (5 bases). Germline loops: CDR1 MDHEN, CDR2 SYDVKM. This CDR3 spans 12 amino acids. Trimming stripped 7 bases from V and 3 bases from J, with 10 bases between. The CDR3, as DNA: TGTGCCAGCATGGCGGGCCTCTACGAGCAGTACTTC. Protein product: CASMAGLYEQYF.

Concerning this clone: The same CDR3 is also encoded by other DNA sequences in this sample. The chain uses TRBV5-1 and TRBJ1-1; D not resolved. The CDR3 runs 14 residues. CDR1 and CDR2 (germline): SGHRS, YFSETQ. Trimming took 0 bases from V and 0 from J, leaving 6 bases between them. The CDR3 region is CASSLDGMNTEAFF. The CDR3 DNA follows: TGCGCCAGCAGCTTGGACGGGATGAACACTGAAGCTTTCTTT.

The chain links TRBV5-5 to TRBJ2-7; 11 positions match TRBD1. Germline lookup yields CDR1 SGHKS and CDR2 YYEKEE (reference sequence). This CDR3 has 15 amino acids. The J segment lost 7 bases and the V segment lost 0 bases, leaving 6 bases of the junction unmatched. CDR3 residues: CASSLDGQGAREQYF. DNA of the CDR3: TGTGCCAGCAGCTTGGATGGACAGGGGGCGAGGGAGCAGTACTTC.

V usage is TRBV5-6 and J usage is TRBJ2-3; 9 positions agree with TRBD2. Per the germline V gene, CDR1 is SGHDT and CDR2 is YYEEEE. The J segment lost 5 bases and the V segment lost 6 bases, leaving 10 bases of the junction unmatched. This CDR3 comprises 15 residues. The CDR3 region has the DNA TGTGCCAGCACCCGGGAGCGGGGGGCCGTAGATACGCAGTATTTT. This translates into CASTRERGAVDTQYF.

The CDR3 DNA reads as TGTGCCATGCGGACAGACCTAAGTTCACCCCTCCACTTT. This translates into CAMRTDLSSPLHF. The V and J genes are TRBV10-3 and TRBJ1-6; the D gene is possibly TRBD1 (6 bases). Trimming stripped 9 bases from V and 9 bases from J, with 15 bases between. CDR1 is ENHRY and CDR2 is SYGVKD in the germline V gene. This CDR3 is built from 13 residues.

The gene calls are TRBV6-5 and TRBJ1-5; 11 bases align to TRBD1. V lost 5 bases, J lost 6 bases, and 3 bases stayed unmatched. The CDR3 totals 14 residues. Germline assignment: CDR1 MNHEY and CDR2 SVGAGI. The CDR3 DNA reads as TGTGCCAGCAGTCGGACAGGGGGCGTTCAGCCCCAGCATTTT. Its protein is CASSRTGGVQPQHF.

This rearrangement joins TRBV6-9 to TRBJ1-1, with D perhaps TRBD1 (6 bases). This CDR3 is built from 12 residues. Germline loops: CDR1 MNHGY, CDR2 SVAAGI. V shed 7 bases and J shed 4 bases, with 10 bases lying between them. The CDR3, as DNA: TGTGCCAGCAAGGTCAGGGGCACTGAAGCTTTCTTT. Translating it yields CASKVRGTEAFF.

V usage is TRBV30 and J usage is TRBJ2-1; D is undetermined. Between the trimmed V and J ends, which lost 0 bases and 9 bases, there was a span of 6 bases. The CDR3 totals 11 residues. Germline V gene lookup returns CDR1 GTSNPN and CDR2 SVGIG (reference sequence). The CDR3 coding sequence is TGTGCCTGGAGTGTACACGGTGAGCAGTTCTTC. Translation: CAWSVHGEQFF.

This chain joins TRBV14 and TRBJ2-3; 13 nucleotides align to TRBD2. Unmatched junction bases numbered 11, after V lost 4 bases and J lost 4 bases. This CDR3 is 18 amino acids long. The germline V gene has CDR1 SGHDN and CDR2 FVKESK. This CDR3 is CASSRTSGSGGRSDTQYF. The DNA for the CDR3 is TGTGCCAGCAGCCGGACTAGCGGGAGCGGTGGGAGGTCAGATACGCAGTATTTT.

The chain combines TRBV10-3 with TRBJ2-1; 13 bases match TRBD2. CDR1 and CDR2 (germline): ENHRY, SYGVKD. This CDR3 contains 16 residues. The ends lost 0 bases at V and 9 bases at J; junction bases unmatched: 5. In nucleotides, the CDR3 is TGTGCCATCAGTGAGTCACCGGGACTAGCGGGATCTGAGCAGTTCTTC. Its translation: CAISESPGLAGSEQFF.

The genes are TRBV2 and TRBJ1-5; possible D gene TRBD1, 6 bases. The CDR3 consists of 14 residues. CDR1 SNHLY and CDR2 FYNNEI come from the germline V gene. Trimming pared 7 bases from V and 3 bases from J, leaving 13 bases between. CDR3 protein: CASTRGQSNQPQHF. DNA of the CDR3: TGTGCCAGCACCAGAGGACAGTCCAATCAGCCCCAGCATTTT.

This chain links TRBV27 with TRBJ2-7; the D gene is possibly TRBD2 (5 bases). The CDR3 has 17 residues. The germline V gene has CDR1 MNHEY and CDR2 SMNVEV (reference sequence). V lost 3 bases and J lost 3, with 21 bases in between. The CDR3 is CASSFEARRPQVYEQYF. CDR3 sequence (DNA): TGTGCCAGCAGTTTTGAAGCGAGGAGGCCGCAGGTCTACGAGCAGTACTTC.

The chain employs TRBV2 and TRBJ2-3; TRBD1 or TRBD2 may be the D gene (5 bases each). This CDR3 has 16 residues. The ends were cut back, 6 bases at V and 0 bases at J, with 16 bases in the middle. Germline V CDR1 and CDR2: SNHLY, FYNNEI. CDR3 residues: CASRLNWGGSTDTQYF. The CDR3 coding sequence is TGTGCCAGCAGATTAAACTGGGGCGGGAGCACAGATACGCAGTATTTT.

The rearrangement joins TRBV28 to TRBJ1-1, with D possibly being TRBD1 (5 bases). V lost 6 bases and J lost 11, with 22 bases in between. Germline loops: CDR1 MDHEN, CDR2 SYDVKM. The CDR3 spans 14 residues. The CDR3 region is CASRGPAGAGRAFF. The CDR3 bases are TGTGCCAGCAGGGGGCCTGCGGGAGCAGGTCGGGCTTTCTTT.

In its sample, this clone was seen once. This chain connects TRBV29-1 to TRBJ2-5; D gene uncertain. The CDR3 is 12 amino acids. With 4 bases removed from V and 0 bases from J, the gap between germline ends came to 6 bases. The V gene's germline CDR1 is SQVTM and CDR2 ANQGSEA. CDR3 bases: TGCAGCGTTGGAGAGTACCAAGAGACCCAGTACTTC. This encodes CSVGEYQETQYF.

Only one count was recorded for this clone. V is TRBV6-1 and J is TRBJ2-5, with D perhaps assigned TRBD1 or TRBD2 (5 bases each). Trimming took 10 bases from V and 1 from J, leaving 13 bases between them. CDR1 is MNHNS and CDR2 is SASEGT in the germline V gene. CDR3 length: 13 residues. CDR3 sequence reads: CATRLGVQETQYF. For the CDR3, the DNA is TGTGCCACGCGCTTGGGGGTCCAAGAGACCCAGTACTTC.

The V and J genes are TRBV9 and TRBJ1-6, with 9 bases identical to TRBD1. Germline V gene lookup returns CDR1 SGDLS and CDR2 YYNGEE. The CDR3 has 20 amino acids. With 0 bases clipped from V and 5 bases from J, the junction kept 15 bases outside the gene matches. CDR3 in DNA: TGTGCCAGCAGCGTAGCTGGGAGGCTTAGGCGGGACAGGGATAATTCACCCCTCCACTTT. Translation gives CASSVAGRLRRDRDNSPLHF.

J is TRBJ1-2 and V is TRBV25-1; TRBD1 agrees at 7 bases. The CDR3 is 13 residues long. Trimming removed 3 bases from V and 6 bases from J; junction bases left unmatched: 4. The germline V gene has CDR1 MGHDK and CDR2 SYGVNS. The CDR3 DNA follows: TGTGCCAGCAGTGAGCCGGGACAGCATGGCTACACCTTC. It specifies CASSEPGQHGYTF.

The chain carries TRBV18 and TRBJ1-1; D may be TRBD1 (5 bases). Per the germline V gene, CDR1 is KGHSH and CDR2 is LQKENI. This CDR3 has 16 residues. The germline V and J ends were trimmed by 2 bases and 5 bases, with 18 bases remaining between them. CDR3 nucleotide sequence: TGTGCCAGCTCACCATTGGGAGCAGGGAGGAAAACTGAAGCTTTCTTT. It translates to CASSPLGAGRKTEAFF.

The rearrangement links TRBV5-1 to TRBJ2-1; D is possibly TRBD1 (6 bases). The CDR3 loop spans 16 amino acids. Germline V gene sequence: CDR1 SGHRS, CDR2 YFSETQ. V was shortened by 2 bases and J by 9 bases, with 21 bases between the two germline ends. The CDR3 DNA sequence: TGCGCCAGCAGCTTCCAGGGGAGCGGTCAGATGGGTGAGCAGTTCTTC. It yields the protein CASSFQGSGQMGEQFF.

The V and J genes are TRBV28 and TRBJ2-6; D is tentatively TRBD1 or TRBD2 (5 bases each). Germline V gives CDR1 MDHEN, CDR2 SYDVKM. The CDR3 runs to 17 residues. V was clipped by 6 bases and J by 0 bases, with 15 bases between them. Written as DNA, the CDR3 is TGTGCCAGCAGCGGGACCCGGGGTGACTCTGGGGCCAACGTCCTGACTTTC. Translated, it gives CASSGTRGDSGANVLTF. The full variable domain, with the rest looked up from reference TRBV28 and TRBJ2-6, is DVKVTQSSRYLVKRTGEKVFLECVQDMDHENMFWYRQDPGLGLRLIYFSYDVKMKEKGDIPEGYSVSREKKERFSLILESASTNQTSMYLCASSGTRGDSGANVLTFGAGSRLTVL.

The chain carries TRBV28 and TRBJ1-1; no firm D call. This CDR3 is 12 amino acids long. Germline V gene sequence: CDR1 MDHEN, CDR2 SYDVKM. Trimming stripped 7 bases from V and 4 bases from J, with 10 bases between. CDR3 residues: CASTSDITEAFF. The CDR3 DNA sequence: TGTGCCAGCACCAGCGATATCACTGAAGCTTTCTTT.

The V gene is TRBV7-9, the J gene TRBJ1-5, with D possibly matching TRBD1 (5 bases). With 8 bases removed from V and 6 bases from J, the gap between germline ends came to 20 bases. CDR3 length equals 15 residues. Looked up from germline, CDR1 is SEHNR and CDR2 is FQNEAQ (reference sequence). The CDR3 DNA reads TGTGCCAGCGGGCCCGGGACCCCCAGTGCTCAGCCCCAGCATTTT. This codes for CASGPGTPSAQPQHF.

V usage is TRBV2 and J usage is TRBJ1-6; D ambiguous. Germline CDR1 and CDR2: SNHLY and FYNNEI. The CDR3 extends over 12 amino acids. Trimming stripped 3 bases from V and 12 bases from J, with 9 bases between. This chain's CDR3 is CASSEGPRPLHF. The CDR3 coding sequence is TGTGCCAGCAGTGAGGGTCCGAGACCCCTCCACTTT.

CDR3 protein: CASSVDILNNEQFF. In DNA form, the CDR3 reads TGTGCCAGCAGCGTAGACATTTTAAACAATGAGCAGTTCTTC. The V call is TRBV9, the J call TRBJ2-1; D call uncertain. The CDR3 is 14 residues long. Trimming took 0 bases from V and 5 from J, leaving 9 bases between them. Per the germline V gene, CDR1 is SGDLS and CDR2 is YYNGEE.